This is a list of T cell receptor beta chains from one sample in a study of blood T cells in healthy people across ages. TCRdb re-called the 5' RACE reads with MiXCR, one entry per CDR3 protein. Of over 700,000 distinct CDR3 sequences in the sample, approximately 55% were seen once. Sequenced material: blood. The receptors derive from a man older than 75 in good health. Both conserved end residues are part of each CDR3. Each record gives: J gene, clone size, D gene, V gene, CDR3 protein, CDR3 DNA. A D gene is named only where the DNA matches it firmly. Some rows have no size entry. The others give once, few or many, or a class for an expanded clone.

TRBJ1-2	few	TRBD1	TRBV3-1	CASSKGAGGTSYGYTF	TGTGCCAGCAGCAAGGGGGCCGGGGGCACCTCTTATGGCTACACCTTC
TRBJ2-3	-	-	TRBV9	CASSVVGTEFSTDTQYF	TGTGCCAGCAGCGTAGTAGGGACGGAATTTAGCACAGATACGCAGTATTTT
TRBJ2-7	-	-	TRBV11-2	CASSPSGIYEQYF	TGTGCCAGCAGCCCCAGCGGAATTTACGAGCAGTACTTC
TRBJ2-7	-	-	TRBV5-1	CASSLEGRYEQYF	TGCGCCAGCAGCTTGGAAGGCCGCTACGAGCAGTACTTC
TRBJ2-2	-	TRBD1	TRBV5-1	CASSAGQGAGELFF	TGCGCCAGCAGCGCGGGACAGGGGGCCGGGGAGCTGTTTTTT
TRBJ1-4	-	-	TRBV27	CASRRGEYEKLFF	TGCGCCAGCAGACGGGGGGAATATGAAAAACTGTTTTTT
TRBJ2-1	-	TRBD2	TRBV7-2	CASSRTIAGGVALSYNEQFF	TGTGCCAGCAGCCGAACTATAGCGGGAGGGGTGGCCCTCTCCTACAATGAGCAGTTCTTC
TRBJ2-7	-	-	TRBV2	CASSELQEIEQYF	TGTGCCAGCAGTGAATTACAGGAGATCGAGCAGTACTTC
TRBJ2-7	many	-	TRBV2	CASSAGYEQYF	TGTGCCAGCAGTGCGGGCTACGAGCAGTACTTC
TRBJ2-1	-	-	TRBV2	CASSRRDNEQFF	TGTGCCAGCAGTCGGCGGGATAATGAGCAGTTCTTC
TRBJ2-7	once	-	TRBV20-1	CSAKGPTSYEQYF	TGCAGTGCCAAGGGACCGACATCCTACGAGCAGTACTTC
TRBJ2-1	-	TRBD2	TRBV3-1	CASSQGISGKNEQFF	TGTGCCAGCAGCCAAGGTATTAGCGGGAAGAATGAGCAGTTCTTC
TRBJ2-1	-	-	TRBV5-1	CASSTGGLSGDEQFF	TGCGCCAGCAGCACAGGTGGGTTAAGCGGCGATGAGCAGTTCTTC
TRBJ2-5	-	TRBD2	TRBV2	CASVLAGGKGTQYF	TGTGCCAGCGTCCTTGCGGGAGGGAAAGGGACCCAGTACTTC
TRBJ2-1	-	TRBD2	TRBV5-5	CASSSTSASDEQFF	TGTGCCAGCAGCTCCACTAGCGCCAGCGATGAGCAGTTCTTC
TRBJ2-6	once	-	TRBV19	CASSMAPGGANVLTF	TGTGCCAGTAGTATGGCCCCGGGTGGGGCCAACGTCCTGACTTTC
TRBJ1-4	-	-	TRBV10-3	CAISAGEEKLFF	TGTGCCATCAGTGCTGGGGAAGAAAAACTGTTTTTT